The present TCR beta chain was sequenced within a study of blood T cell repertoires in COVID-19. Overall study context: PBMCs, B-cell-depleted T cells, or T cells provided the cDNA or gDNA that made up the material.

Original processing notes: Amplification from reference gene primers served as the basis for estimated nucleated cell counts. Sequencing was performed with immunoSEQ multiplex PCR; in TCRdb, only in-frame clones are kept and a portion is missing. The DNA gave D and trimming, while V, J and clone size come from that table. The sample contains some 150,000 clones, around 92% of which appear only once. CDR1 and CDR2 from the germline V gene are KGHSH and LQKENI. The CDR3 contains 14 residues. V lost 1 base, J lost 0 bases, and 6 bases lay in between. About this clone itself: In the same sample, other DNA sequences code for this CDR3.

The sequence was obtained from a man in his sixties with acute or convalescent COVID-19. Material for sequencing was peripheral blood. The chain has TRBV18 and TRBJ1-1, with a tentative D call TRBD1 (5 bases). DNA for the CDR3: TGTGCCAGCTCACCACGGACAATGAACACTGAAGCTTTCTTT. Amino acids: CASSPRTMNTEAFF.